These 32 T cell receptor beta chains were all obtained from the same sample, sequenced in a study of human T cells and chemical hapten exposure listed by TCRdb under 2021. The protocol used for the library was RACE. The sequencing machine was a NextSeq 500. Through fastp at Q25 and MiXCR, TCRdb rebuilt clones from the public reads, retaining in-frame beta chains. Records with the same CDR3 protein are collapsed into one entry carrying the most frequent genes and DNA. Counted in this sample were more than 100,000 distinct CDR3 sequences; about 11% of them appeared once. The top ten constitute around 2.4% of the sample. Taken with the paper, the label for time point translates to: patch test 3, about 24 weeks after DPC sensitization. The treatment or condition label of this sample denotes: therapeutic diphenylcyclopropenone sensitization with weekly scalp DPC. The sequenced sample was whole blood, obtained in connection with sensitization to the hapten diphenylcyclopropenone (DPC). The source is a woman aged 50 to 60 with alopecia areata. Some clones in this sample may be carry-over from other donors' samples.

The V and J genes are TRBV20-1 and TRBJ1-5; TRBD1 agrees at 11 bases. The V gene's germline CDR1 is DFQATT and CDR2 SNEGSKA (reference sequence). The length of the CDR3 is 15 residues. V lost 0 bases, J lost 7 bases, and 5 bases stayed unmatched. The CDR3 loop reads CSARDRGQGGQPQHF. The CDR3 coding sequence is TGCAGTGCTAGAGATAGGGGACAGGGGGGACAGCCCCAGCATTTT.

This clonotype was seen more than once but under ten times. The V and J genes are TRBV20-1 and TRBJ2-7, with D unresolved. V lost 6 bases to trimming and J lost 2 bases, with 17 bases between them. CDR1 and CDR2 (germline): DFQATT, SNEGSKA (reference sequence). The CDR3 has 14 amino acids. CDR3 in DNA: TGCAGTGCCGGGTCGTACGAAACGACCTACGAGCAGTACTTC. Its protein product is CSAGSYETTYEQYF.

The J gene is TRBJ2-5, the V gene TRBV2, with TRBD2 matching 8 bases. CDR3 size: 12 residues. Germline V gene data show CDR1 as SNHLY and CDR2 as FYNNEI. V trimming: 8 bases; J trimming: 3 bases; junction bases outside the gene matches: 2. CDR3 in amino acids: CASGGLEETQYF. The CDR3 coding sequence is TGTGCCAGCGGGGGACTAGAAGAGACCCAGTACTTC.

This clonotype was recorded at least ten times. J is TRBJ1-4 and V is TRBV12-3 or TRBV12-4; no clear D. This CDR3 region has 12 residues. V lost 3 bases and J lost 8, with 7 bases in between. The CDR3 DNA reads TGTGCCAGCAGTTTTCTGACGGAAAAACTGTTTTTT. It encodes CASSFLTEKLFF.

In its sample, this clonotype was seen many times. The V call is TRBV7-8, the J call TRBJ2-3; tentative D call: TRBD2 (7 bases). CDR3 length equals 16 residues. The germline CDR1 and CDR2 sequences are SGHVS and FQNEAQ. Trimming removed 5 bases from V and 1 base from J, with 16 bases in between. This CDR3 is CASSPYRGAGTDTQYF. CDR3 coding DNA: TGTGCCAGCAGCCCATACCGGGGGGCCGGCACAGATACGCAGTATTTT.

For this clonotype: No conserved phenylalanine or tryptophan ends this CDR3, so it is likely a read error. The chain recombines TRBV4-2 with TRBJ1-2; the D is unclear. V lost 0 bases to trimming and J lost 5 bases, with 7 bases between them. The germline V gene has CDR1 LGHNA and CDR2 YNFKEQ. The CDR3 is 13 amino acids. CDR3 in amino acids: CASSQDPGYGYTL. The CDR3 DNA sequence: TGTGCCAGCAGCCAAGATCCAGGTTATGGCTACACCCTC.

This clonotype was observed at least ten times. V is TRBV29-1 and J is TRBJ2-6, with no clear D. Germline V gene data show CDR1 as SQVTM and CDR2 as ANQGSEA. The CDR3 is 14 amino acids. V lost 5 bases and J lost 2, with 10 bases in between. The CDR3 region is CSVRSRTGANVLTF. CDR3 coding DNA: TGCAGCGTTAGGTCGCGGACTGGGGCCAACGTCCTGACTTTC.

This clonotype was observed at least ten times. The rearrangement joins TRBV20-1 to TRBJ2-1; 14 bases agree with TRBD2. This CDR3 has 18 residues. Germline values: CDR1 DFQATT, CDR2 SNEGSKA (reference sequence). After removal of 0 bases from V and 4 bases from J, the junction contained 8 bases not matched to a gene. The CDR3 region is CSARDLGLAGVAYNEQFF. In nucleotides, the CDR3 is TGCAGTGCTAGAGATTTGGGACTAGCGGGGGTAGCATACAATGAGCAGTTCTTC.

V usage is TRBV28 and J usage is TRBJ1-1, with D possibly matching TRBD1 (6 bases). CDR1 MDHEN and CDR2 SYDVKM come from the germline V gene. V shed 9 bases and J shed 0 bases, with 17 bases lying between them. The CDR3 has 15 residues. CDR3 sequence (DNA): TGTGCCAGTAGAGAACCGGGACAAATGAACACTGAAGCTTTCTTT. Translation: CASREPGQMNTEAFF.

This clonotype has at least ten counts. The chain combines TRBV6-5 with TRBJ1-1, with TRBD1 identical over 7 bases. The V segment lost 2 bases and the J segment 4 bases; nucleotides outside the gene matches: 7. Germline lookup yields CDR1 MNHEY and CDR2 SVGAGI. The CDR3 is 15 amino acids. Written as DNA, the CDR3 is TGTGCCAGCAGTTACATGCAGGGGGAATCCACTGAAGCTTTCTTT. This sequence encodes CASSYMQGESTEAFF.

This clonotype was recorded a few times. The V gene is TRBV4-3, the J gene TRBJ2-7; D might be TRBD2 (6 bases). The CDR3 contains 15 residues. Germline assignment: CDR1 LGHNA and CDR2 YSLEER. Trimming stripped 1 base from V and 5 bases from J, with 15 bases between. The DNA for the CDR3 is TGCGCCAGCAGCCAAGTGGGAGCTAGCGCGGACGAGCAGTACTTC. Its translation is CASSQVGASADEQYF.

In this sample, this clonotype turned up a few times. V gene TRBV29-1 combines with J gene TRBJ1-4, with a weak D call TRBD1 (6 bases). Trimming removed 3 bases at V and 8 bases at J, with 16 bases between. CDR1 and CDR2 (germline): SQVTM, ANQGSEA. The CDR3 consists of 14 residues. CDR3 protein: CSVDPQGRGEKLFF. CDR3 DNA: TGCAGCGTTGATCCACAGGGTAGGGGCGAAAAACTGTTTTTT. The whole variable domain, filled in from reference TRBV29-1 and TRBJ1-4, reads SAVISQKPSRDICQRGTSLTIQCQVDSQVTMMFWYRQQPGQSLTLIATANQGSEATYESGFVIDKFPISRPNLTFSTLTVSNMSPEDSSIYLCSVDPQGRGEKLFFGSGTQLSVL.

In this sample, this clonotype turned up a few times. The J gene is TRBJ2-2, the V gene TRBV10-3, with D tentatively TRBD1 (7 bases). The CDR3 has 15 residues. Trimming took off 6 bases at V and 3 bases at J, with 14 bases between the two ends. The germline gives CDR1 ENHRY, CDR2 SYGVKD. CDR3 sequence (DNA): TGTGCCATCAGGAGGGGGGACAGATACACCGGGGAGCTGTTTTTT. It yields the protein CAIRRGDRYTGELFF.

The chain has TRBV12-3 or TRBV12-4 and TRBJ2-3; D could derive from TRBD1 or TRBD2 (7 bases each). The CDR3 is 16 residues long. Trimming cost V 5 bases and J 2 bases, with 17 bases left between them. The CDR3 loop is CASSAPGGAVTDTQYF. CDR3 bases: TGTGCCAGCAGTGCGCCAGGGGGGGCGGTCACAGATACGCAGTATTTT.

This clonotype has ten or more counts. This chain connects TRBV6-5 to TRBJ2-7; D is ambiguous. In germline, CDR1 is MNHEY, CDR2 SVGAGI. Between the trimmed V and J ends, which lost 2 bases and 4 bases, there was a span of 9 bases. This CDR3 is 13 amino acids long. CDR3 DNA: TGTGCCAGCAGTTACGGGGTACGGTACGAGCAGTACTTC. Protein: CASSYGVRYEQYF.

This clonotype was observed a handful of times. This sequence joins TRBV7-2 and TRBJ1-3, with D possibly TRBD1 on 5 matching bases. V lost 5 bases and J lost 4, with 18 bases in between. CDR3 length: 16 residues. Germline loops: CDR1 SGHTA, CDR2 FQGNSA. The chain's CDR3 is CASSEGQAGPGNTIYF. CDR3 sequence (DNA): TGTGCCAGCAGCGAAGGTCAGGCAGGGCCCGGAAACACCATATATTTT.

This clonotype was seen repeatedly, ten times or more. The rearrangement links TRBV7-2 to TRBJ2-5; TRBD1 matches 9 bases. The trim removed 5 bases at V and 4 bases at J, leaving 5 bases unmatched. This CDR3 comprises 14 residues. Germline V gene sequence: CDR1 SGHTA, CDR2 FQGNSA. This chain's CDR3 is CASSRNRGPETQYF. CDR3 DNA: TGTGCCAGCAGCAGAAACAGGGGGCCAGAGACCCAGTACTTC.

J is TRBJ1-2 and V is TRBV7-2, with D hard to call. V lost 1 base, J lost 0 bases, and 24 bases lay in between. CDR1 is SGHTA and CDR2 is FQGNSA in the germline V gene. This CDR3 has 20 amino acids. CDR3 residues: CASSLERLAAGRKSNYGYTF. The CDR3 region has the DNA TGTGCCAGCAGCTTAGAACGGTTAGCGGCAGGTCGAAAATCTAACTATGGCTACACCTTC.

The chain recombines TRBV13 with TRBJ1-2; the match to TRBD1 covers 9 bases. CDR3 size: 14 residues. From germline, CDR1 is PRHDT and CDR2 FYEKMQ (reference sequence). Losses at the gene ends were 5 bases for V and 4 bases for J; bases not matched to a gene: 5. The CDR3 sequence: CASSLSDRGYGYTF. CDR3 nucleotide sequence: TGTGCCAGCAGCCTCTCGGACAGGGGCTATGGCTACACCTTC.

This clonotype has a count of ten or more. The rearrangement uses TRBV4-1 and TRBJ1-1; D call uncertain. The germline V and J ends were trimmed by 0 bases and 10 bases, with 18 bases remaining between them. The CDR3 loop spans 15 amino acids. Germline V gives CDR1 MGHRA, CDR2 YSYEKL. CDR3 sequence reads: CASSQDPFFIFGAFF. CDR3 DNA: TGCGCCAGCAGCCAAGACCCCTTCTTTATTTTTGGAGCTTTCTTT.

The rearrangement uses TRBV7-9 and TRBJ1-1; 12 bases are shared with TRBD1. Germline CDR1 reads SEHNR; CDR2 reads FQNEAQ (reference sequence). V lost 8 bases to trimming and J lost 4 bases; unmatched junction nucleotides: 2. CDR3 length: 13 amino acids. The chain's CDR3 is CASWGQGATEAFF. The CDR3 DNA reads as TGTGCCAGCTGGGGACAGGGGGCCACTGAAGCTTTCTTT.

This clonotype was seen a few times. V and J are TRBV4-2 and TRBJ1-2; D not resolved. In germline, CDR1 is LGHNA, CDR2 YNFKEQ. The CDR3 extends over 15 amino acids. Trimming removed 1 base at V and 0 bases at J, with 9 bases between. The CDR3 sequence is CASSQGTATNYGYTF. CDR3 in DNA: TGTGCCAGCAGCCAAGGAACAGCAACTAACTATGGCTACACCTTC.

V usage is TRBV11-2 and J usage is TRBJ2-7; TRBD1 matches 7 bases. The V segment lost 1 base and the J segment 3 bases; nucleotides outside the gene matches: 3. Germline lookup yields CDR1 SGHAT and CDR2 FQNNGV. The CDR3 has 14 amino acids. CDR3 coding DNA: TGTGCCAGCAGCTTAGGTCAGGGGGACTACGAGCAGTACTTC. Translating gives CASSLGQGDYEQYF. Together with reference TRBV11-2 and TRBJ2-7, the CDR3 gives the full variable domain: EAGVAQSPRYKIIEKRQSVAFWCNPISGHATLYWYQQILGQGPKLLIQFQNNGVVDDSQLPKDRFSAERLKGVDSTLKIQPAKLEDSAVYLCASSLGQGDYEQYFGPGTRLTVT.

The chain employs TRBV5-1 and TRBJ2-1; tentatively, D is TRBD2 (5 bases). CDR1 SGHRS and CDR2 YFSETQ come from the germline V gene. The CDR3 is 14 amino acids. The germline V and J ends were trimmed by 0 bases and 8 bases, with 12 bases remaining between them. This CDR3 reads CASSLVPKRDEQFF. For the CDR3, the DNA is TGCGCCAGCAGCTTGGTTCCGAAGAGGGATGAGCAGTTCTTC. Variable domain in full (rest from reference TRBV5-1 and TRBJ2-1): KAGVTQTPRYLIKTRGQQVTLSCSPISGHRSVSWYQQTPGQGLQFLFEYFSETQRNKGNFPGRFSGRQFSNSRSEMNVSTLELGDSALYLCASSLVPKRDEQFFGPGTRLTVL.

The chain uses TRBV7-8 and TRBJ1-2, with 7 bases aligning to TRBD1. This CDR3 has 16 amino acids. V gave up 1 base and J gave up 6 bases; unmatched junction bases: 11. Germline assignment: CDR1 SGHVS and CDR2 FQNEAQ. CDR3 sequence (DNA): TGTGCCAGCAGCTTAGAGGGCGGCAGGGGGTTCCATGGCTACACCTTC. Translating gives CASSLEGGRGFHGYTF.

A few counts support this clonotype. The chain recombines TRBV29-1 with TRBJ1-1, with TRBD1 matching 7 bases. CDR1 and CDR2 from the germline V gene are SQVTM and ANQGSEA. Trimming at V came to 7 bases and at J to 4 bases, leaving 12 bases not matched to a gene. The CDR3 runs to 14 residues. The CDR3 DNA reads as TGCAGCGCTCGCAAAACAGGGGTTGGCACTGAAGCTTTCTTT. It is translated as CSARKTGVGTEAFF.

This clonotype was found a few times. This chain connects TRBV27 to TRBJ2-5; D is unresolved. The germline gives CDR1 MNHEY, CDR2 SMNVEV (reference sequence). V lost 4 bases, J lost 5 bases, and 32 bases lay in between. The CDR3 totals 20 residues. The CDR3 DNA reads TGTGCCAGCAGTTCCGATCATACTCCGGGCCAGATCCTCTCTAGGGAGACCCAGTACTTC. It specifies CASSSDHTPGQILSRETQYF.

The gene calls are TRBV5-4 and TRBJ2-5; possibly TRBD1 for D (6 bases). Trimming left V 2 bases short and J 2 bases short, with 13 bases between. The CDR3 has 15 residues. Germline V lookup: CDR1 SGHNT, CDR2 YYREEE (reference sequence). The CDR3 DNA follows: TGTGCCAGCAGCTTTGGGGGCGGCCAACAAGAGACCCAGTACTTC. It codes for CASSFGGGQQETQYF.

Here the CDR3 reads CALTGTAIYEQYF. Written as DNA, the CDR3 is TGTGCCCTGACCGGGACAGCAATTTACGAGCAGTACTTC. The chain uses TRBV30 and TRBJ2-7; 7 nucleotides line up with TRBD1. Germline V gene lookup returns CDR1 GTSNPN and CDR2 SVGIG (reference sequence). J lost 4 bases, V lost 8 bases, and 11 bases had no gene match. The CDR3 has 13 residues.

The chain employs TRBV12-3 or TRBV12-4 and TRBJ1-4; unclear D gene. The CDR3 has 16 amino acids. Trimming removed 3 bases at V and 3 bases at J, with 14 bases between. CDR3 DNA: TGTGCCAGCAGTTTCGGAGGGCAGTGGGCTAATGAAAAACTGTTTTTT. Its protein is CASSFGGQWANEKLFF.

At least ten counts were recorded for this clonotype. The V gene is TRBV27, the J gene TRBJ2-3, with a weak D call TRBD2 (5 bases). V was shortened by 3 bases and J by 0 bases, with 10 bases between the two germline ends. The CDR3 sequence is 15 residues long. Germline V lookup: CDR1 MNHEY, CDR2 SMNVEV (reference sequence). CDR3 DNA sequence: TGTGCCAGCAGTTTGGACTTTGCTAGCACAGATACGCAGTATTTT. Amino acid sequence: CASSLDFASTDTQYF.

This sequence joins TRBV30 and TRBJ2-7, with D perhaps matching TRBD2 (6 bases). The germline gives CDR1 GTSNPN, CDR2 SVGIG (reference sequence). The V gene lost 4 bases and the J gene lost 7 bases, with 11 bases spanning the gap. CDR3 length: 11 residues. CDR3: CAWTTAGEQYF. The CDR3 DNA reads as TGTGCCTGGACGACCGCGGGAGAGCAGTACTTC.